These T cell receptor beta chains were read from a single sample in a study of identical twins. Each CDR3 protein gets one entry after TCRdb re-called the 5' RACE reads with MiXCR. The sample includes under 250,000 distinct CDR3 sequences, 7.5% of them seen just once. These data were also filed under a second study, of yellow fever vaccine responses in identical twins.

Specimen: CD8+ T cells sorted from blood. All receptors come from a woman aged 18 to 35 in good health. Each CDR3 is given with its conserved first and last residue. D genes are given only for firm matches. The size field is filled for only some rows; it gives once, few, many or a size class.

v_call,d_call,clone_size,j_call,cdr3_nt,cdr3_aa
TRBV2,-,few,TRBJ2-2,TGTGCCTGCAGTTCCCCTCCCGGTTGGGTAGCGAACACCGGGGAGCTGTTTTTT,CACSSPPGWVANTGELFF
TRBV15,TRBD1,many,TRBJ2-5,TGTGCCACCAGCGCGGACAGGGGGTTGGAAGAGACCCAGTACTTC,CATSADRGLEETQYF
TRBV20-1,TRBD2,few,TRBJ2-7,TGCAGTGCTCCCCCCCTAGCGGGCTACGAGCAGTACTTC,CSAPPLAGYEQYF
TRBV7-8,-,few,TRBJ1-1,TGTGCCAGCGAGGGAGGGAACACTGAAGCTTTCTTT,CASEGGNTEAFF
TRBV28,TRBD2,few,TRBJ2-7,TGTGCCAGCAGTTCTCCAAGGACTAGCGGGAGTAGAGCCGAGCAGTACTTC,CASSSPRTSGSRAEQYF
TRBV20-1,TRBD2,-,TRBJ2-7,TGCAGTGCTAGGTTAGCGGGCGCCTACGAGCAGTACTTC,CSARLAGAYEQYF
TRBV20-1,-,-,TRBJ2-7,TGCAGTGCCGCGAGCCACGAAACCTACGAGCAGTACTTC,CSAASHETYEQYF
TRBV12-3/TRBV12-4,-,many,TRBJ2-7,TGTGCCAGCAGCTCCGGTGGCGAGCAGTACTTC,CASSSGGEQYF
TRBV4-1,TRBD2,many,TRBJ2-2,TGCGCCAGCAGCCAAGATCAATACGGCGGGAGCCCCTCCGGGGAGCTGTTTTTT,CASSQDQYGGSPSGELFF
TRBV15,-,-,TRBJ2-5,TGTGCCACCGGAGGGGGAGAGGGGTTAGAGACCCAGTACTTC,CATGGGEGLETQYF
TRBV12-3/TRBV12-4,TRBD2,many,TRBJ2-1,TGTGCCAGCAGTTTAGTAGCGGGAGCGGATGAGCAGTTCTTC,CASSLVAGADEQFF
TRBV5-6,TRBD2,-,TRBJ2-2,TGTGCCAGCAGCGGCCTACTAGCGGGGCCGAACACCGGGGAGCTGTTTTTT,CASSGLLAGPNTGELFF
TRBV20-1,-,few,TRBJ2-5,TGCAGTGCTAGAGACCTGGACTACCAAGAGACCCAGTACTTC,CSARDLDYQETQYF
TRBV12-5,TRBD2,-,TRBJ2-5,TGTGCTAGTGGTTTGGGACTAGCGGGCGTAGAGACCCAGTACTTC,CASGLGLAGVETQYF
TRBV18,-,-,TRBJ2-1,TGTGCCAGCTCCCAGTTTACGGACTGGACGAGGAATGAGCAGTTCTTC,CASSQFTDWTRNEQFF
TRBV28,TRBD1,many,TRBJ2-7,TGTGCCAGCAGTTTTCCAGGGGGAAATCGGCAGTACTTC,CASSFPGGNRQYF
TRBV29-1,TRBD2,many,TRBJ2-1,TGCAGCGTGGAGCGGGAGAGTGAGCAGTTCTTC,CSVERESEQFF
TRBV20-1,TRBD1,-,TRBJ2-2,TGCAGTGCTGGGGGACAGGGGGCCGGGGAGCTGTTTTTT,CSAGGQGAGELFF
TRBV11-2,-,-,TRBJ2-6,TGTGCCAGCAGCAAAACTAGCTACTCTGGGGCCAACGTCCTGACTTTC,CASSKTSYSGANVLTF
TRBV7-8,TRBD1,many,TRBJ2-2,TGTGCCAGCAGACTAGGGGGGACAGGGAACACCGGGGAGCTGTTTTTT,CASRLGGTGNTGELFF
TRBV20-1,-,many,TRBJ2-3,TGCAGTGCTAGAGTTGCGGGGGCCAGCACAGATACGCAGTATTTT,CSARVAGASTDTQYF
TRBV18,-,-,TRBJ2-1,TGTGCCAGCTCACCGGGGGTCGATCAGTTCTTC,CASSPGVDQFF
TRBV4-1,-,few,TRBJ2-7,TGCGCCAGCAGCCAGGGTGACAAGTACGAGCAGTACTTC,CASSQGDKYEQYF